This TCR beta chain is from a study of post-analysis software for immune sequencing data. Study summary: The study covered relapsing-remitting, secondary progressive and progressive-relapsing courses of multiple sclerosis. Study-level findings and limits: Strong co-clustering by F measure was evident for samples that had been prepared in the same batch. Versus controls, multiple sclerosis patients showed significantly lower diversity (normalized Chao1). TRBV segments more frequent in patients than in controls numbered five and included TRBV5-6, TRBV5-1 and TRBV20-1.

Trimming removed 5 bases at V and 1 base at J, with 8 bases between. Germline CDR1 is LNHNV and CDR2 is YYDKDF (reference sequence). The CDR3 spans 13 residues. The TCR beta cDNA libraries carried unique molecular identifiers. From approximately 0.95 to 9.8 million T cells, around 500,000 cDNA molecules were obtained. Using its own MiXCR run on the PCR reads, TCRdb lists one record per CDR3 protein. The sample has about 260,000 distinct CDR3 sequences; 36% are singletons. Ten or more counts support this clonotype. The target antigen is unknown. Sequencing was performed on blood. This receptor was identified in a girl aged 5 to 17 with multiple sclerosis. V usage is TRBV15 and J usage is TRBJ2-5, with D possibly being TRBD1 (5 bases). The CDR3 reads CATSQGPQETQYF. The CDR3 region has the DNA TGTGCCACCAGCCAGGGTCCCCAAGAGACCCAGTACTTC.